By sample share, the clone carrying this T cell receptor beta chain is medium-sized. Antigen unknown. Quantitative 5'-RACE was performed with molecular barcodes, and it yielded the TCR beta libraries. TCRdb passed the 5' RACE reads through MiXCR, listing each CDR3 protein once. The table lists 7,000 to 8,000 distinct CDR3 sequences, about 3% of them singletons. CDR1 is SGDLS, CDR2 YYNGEE, per germline. Deletions cut 0 bases from V and 4 bases from J, with 7 bases between. The CDR3 runs 13 residues. This specimen belongs to a study of CD8 T cells in ankylosing spondylitis. Study results and caveats: It appeared that ankylosing spondylitis blood was characterized by a TCR beta motif of several highly homologous variants. Past research had described some motif variants in reactive arthritis synovial fluid and blood. Matched ankylosing spondylitis synovial fluid reportedly contained a significantly enriched population of disease-linked clones.

The sample consisted of blood, either unsorted or a sorted T cell fraction (not recorded which). V usage is TRBV9 and J usage is TRBJ1-1, with D possibly matching TRBD1 (6 bases). This TCR was sampled from a female donor with ankylosing spondylitis or in good health (not recorded which). CDR3 protein: CASSVEGGTEAFF. The CDR3 DNA sequence: TGTGCCAGCAGCGTAGAAGGGGGCACTGAAGCTTTCTTT.